This TCR beta chain was sequenced during a study of regulatory T cells in long-lasting Graves disease. This clonotype was counted ten times or more. Germline CDR1 SGHAT, CDR2 FQNNGV. This CDR3 is built from 13 residues. V lost 5 bases, J lost 4 bases, and 11 bases lay in between. Specified time point: newly diagnosed GD, antithyroid drugs for less than 3 months. The TCR library was prepared using RNA isolated from PBMCs. The authors built TCR beta libraries using iRepertoire HTBI primers and Arm-PCR of CDR3 regions. TCRdb called the multiplex PCR reads again in MiXCR, with one record for every CDR3 protein. The profile covers over 300,000 distinct CDR3 sequences, with roughly a sixth appearing a single time and about 20% taken by the ten largest.

The receptor was derived from a female donor with Graves disease. The chain links TRBV11-2 to TRBJ1-2; D not certain. Material: peripheral blood mononuclear cells (PBMCs), obtained at new diagnosis, from a patient treated with antithyroid drugs. CDR3: CASSPTATYGYTF. As DNA, the CDR3 is TGTGCCAGCAGCCCAACAGCTACCTATGGCTACACCTTC. The complete variable domain, with remaining parts taken from reference TRBV11-2 and TRBJ1-2, reads EAGVAQSPRYKIIEKRQSVAFWCNPISGHATLYWYQQILGQGPKLLIQFQNNGVVDDSQLPKDRFSAERLKGVDSTLKIQPAKLEDSAVYLCASSPTATYGYTFGSGTRLTVV.